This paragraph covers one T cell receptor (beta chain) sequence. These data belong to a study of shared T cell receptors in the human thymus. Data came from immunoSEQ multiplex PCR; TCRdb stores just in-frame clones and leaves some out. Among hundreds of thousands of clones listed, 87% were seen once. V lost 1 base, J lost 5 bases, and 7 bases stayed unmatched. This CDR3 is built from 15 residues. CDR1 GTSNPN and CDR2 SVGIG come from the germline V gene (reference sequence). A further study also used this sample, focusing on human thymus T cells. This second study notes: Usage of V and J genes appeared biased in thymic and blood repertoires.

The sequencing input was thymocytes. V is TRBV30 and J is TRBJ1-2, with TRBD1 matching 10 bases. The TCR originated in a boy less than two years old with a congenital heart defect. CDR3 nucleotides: TGTGCCTGGAGTGAAGCGGACAGGGGGGATTATGGCTACACCTTC. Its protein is CAWSEADRGDYGYTF.